The T cell receptor beta chain under discussion was sequenced for a study of blood T cell repertoires in COVID-19. Study information: PBMCs, B-cell-depleted T cells, or T cells provided the cDNA or gDNA that made up the material.

In the authors' workflow: Reference gene primer amplification yielded estimated nucleated cell counts. Assay used: immunoSEQ multiplex PCR; TCRdb lists only in-frame clones, some missing. That table furnishes V, J and clone size, whereas the DNA furnished D and trimming. The sample yields under 95,000 clones, 90% to 95% seen once. V dropped 3 bases and J dropped 3; count of bases not matched to a gene: 5. CDR3 length: 17 amino acids. The germline CDR1 and CDR2 sequences are SGHRS and YFSETQ. The sequencing input was peripheral blood. The clonotype originates from a woman aged 50 to 60 in a cohort sampled during active COVID-19. This sequence joins TRBV5-1 and TRBJ2-6, with 11 bases aligning to TRBD1. The CDR3 protein is CASSSPGQGDGANVLTF. As DNA, the CDR3 is TGCGCCAGCAGCTCGCCGGGACAGGGGGATGGGGCCAACGTCCTGACTTTC.